The 13 T cell receptor beta chains below all came from one sample that was sequenced in a study of synovial regulatory T cells in juvenile arthritis. Measured with immunoSEQ multiplex PCR; TCRdb has only the in-frame clones, and not every one. The data include some 9,700 clones; the top ten clones carry about 0.35%. The specimen was Treg cells from blood. Subset noted: remaining (HLA-DR-negative) circulating blood Treg cells. All receptors derive from a donor younger than 30 with juvenile idiopathic arthritis.

The rearrangement joins TRBV11-2 to TRBJ2-1; TCRdb indicates TRBD2, and absent DNA this call remains unverified. The CDR3 loop spans 18 amino acids. No DNA has been recorded. CDR1 SGHAT and CDR2 FQNNGV come from the germline V gene. CDR3 sequence reads: CASSLFSRLRSSYNEQFF.

The V call is TRBV5-6, the J call TRBJ2-7; TCRdb proposes TRBD2, but this gene call is untestable without DNA. The CDR3 totals 11 residues. DNA for this receptor is not on file. Germline V gene sequence: CDR1 SGHDT, CDR2 YYEEEE. The CDR3 region is CASSPSYEQYF.

This rearrangement joins TRBV5-6 to TRBJ2-3; without DNA, the TCRdb call of TRBD2 cannot be checked. CDR1 is SGHDT and CDR2 is YYEEEE in the germline V gene. The CDR3 spans 16 residues. No nucleotide data were recorded. The CDR3 reads CASSLVLAGGTDTQYF.

The chain links TRBV18 to TRBJ2-1; TCRdb's D gene call, TRBD1, goes unchecked for lack of DNA. The CDR3 runs to 15 residues. No DNA sequence is on record. Germline V gives CDR1 KGHSH, CDR2 LQKENI. CDR3 amino acids: CASSPFRGQNNEQFF.

This CDR3 is CASSLGPDGSPLHF. The chain carries TRBV5-6 and TRBJ1-6. There are 14 residues in the CDR3. The entry carries no DNA sequence. Germline V lookup: CDR1 SGHDT, CDR2 YYEEEE.

The rearrangement joins TRBV11-2 to TRBJ2-5; without DNA, the TCRdb call of TRBD2 cannot be checked. The CDR3 totals 15 residues. DNA was not recorded. Germline V gene data show CDR1 as SGHAT and CDR2 as FQNNGV. The CDR3 protein is CASGMGLAGGETQYF.

The rearrangement joins TRBV4-1 to TRBJ2-2; with no DNA, the TCRdb D assignment of TRBD2 cannot be verified. The CDR3 covers 16 residues. No nucleotide data were recorded. Per germline, CDR1 MGHRA and CDR2 YSYEKL. The CDR3 spells CASSQAAGDKTGELFF.

Here the CDR3 reads CASSSGQGRNQPQHF. This rearrangement joins TRBV6-1 to TRBJ1-5; no DNA is available, so the TRBD1 call from TCRdb remains unchecked. The V gene's germline CDR1 is MNHNS and CDR2 SASEGT. The CDR3 extends over 15 amino acids. A DNA sequence was not provided.

The genes are TRBV12-5 and TRBJ2-3; TCRdb selects TRBD2, and the lack of DNA leaves this call unchecked. Germline loops: CDR1 LGHNT, CDR2 FRNRAP. The CDR3 sequence is 18 residues long. No DNA has been recorded. The CDR3 loop reads CASGLLLAGGPRADTQYF.

The rearrangement joins TRBV30 to TRBJ1-2; TCRdb picks TRBD1, but there is no DNA to check that call. The CDR3 loop spans 13 amino acids. No coding sequence is recorded. Germline CDR1 and CDR2: GTSNPN and SVGIG (reference sequence). CDR3 region: CAWRRTGHYGYTF.

The CDR3 protein is CASSPRPGELFF. The rearrangement links TRBV7-9 to TRBJ2-2. Germline V gene sequence: CDR1 SEHNR, CDR2 FQNEAQ (reference sequence). This CDR3 spans 12 amino acids. The DNA is not on file.

The chain joins TRBV5-6 to TRBJ1-5; the D call of TRBD1 rests on TCRdb alone, since no DNA is present to check it. The length of the CDR3 is 15 residues. The DNA sequence is not available. Germline V gene data show CDR1 as SGHDT and CDR2 as YYEEEE. CDR3 in amino acids: CASSPVDREERPQHF.

V and J are TRBV5-6 and TRBJ2-5; TCRdb proposes TRBD1, but this gene call is untestable without DNA. CDR3 size: 15 residues. Nucleotide data are not available. Looked up from germline, CDR1 is SGHDT and CDR2 is YYEEEE. The CDR3 protein is CASSLPGTGQETQYF.